The T cell receptor (beta chain) under discussion was sequenced for a study of blood T cells in healthy people across ages. A J-beta primer mix and a sample-barcoded 5' primer were used in a second PCR of roughly 7 to 12 cycles. Each cDNA molecule received a tag from a template-switch adaptor that had 12 random nucleotides. TCRdb independently ran MiXCR on the 5' RACE reads; one entry per CDR3 protein. The sample lists approximately 810,000 distinct CDR3 sequences, 29% occurring once. The study recruited healthy Caucasian donors from Russia who were aged about 6 to 90. This clonotype was counted many times. The CDR3 loop spans 14 amino acids. The ends were cut back, 5 bases at V and 2 bases at J, with 10 bases in the middle. The germline CDR1 and CDR2 sequences are SGHTA and FQGNSA.

The receptor was derived from a woman at least 80 years old in good health. The J gene is TRBJ2-1, the V gene TRBV7-2; D may be TRBD1 (5 bases). Sequencing was done on a sample of blood. The CDR3 DNA reads TGTGCCAGCAGCCAGGTAGGGGCCTACAATGAGCAGTTCTTC. Protein sequence: CASSQVGAYNEQFF.